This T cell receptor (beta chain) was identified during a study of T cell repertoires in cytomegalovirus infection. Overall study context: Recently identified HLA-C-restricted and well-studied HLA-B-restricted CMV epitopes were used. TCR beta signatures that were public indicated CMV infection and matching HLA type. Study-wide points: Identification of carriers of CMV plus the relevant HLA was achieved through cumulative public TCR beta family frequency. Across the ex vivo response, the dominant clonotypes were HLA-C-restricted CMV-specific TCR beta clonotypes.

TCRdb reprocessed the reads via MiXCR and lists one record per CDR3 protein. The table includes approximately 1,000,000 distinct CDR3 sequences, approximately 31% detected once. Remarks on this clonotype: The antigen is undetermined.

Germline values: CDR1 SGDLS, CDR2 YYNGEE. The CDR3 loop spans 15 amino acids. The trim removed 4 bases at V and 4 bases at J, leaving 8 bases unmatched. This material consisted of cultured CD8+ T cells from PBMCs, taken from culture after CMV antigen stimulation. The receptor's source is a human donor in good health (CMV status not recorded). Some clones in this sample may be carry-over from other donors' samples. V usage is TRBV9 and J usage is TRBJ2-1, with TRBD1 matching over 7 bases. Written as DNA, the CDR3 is TGTGCCAGCAGCCACCGACAGGGACAGTACAATGAGCAGTTCTTC. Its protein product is CASSHRQGQYNEQFF.